This TCR beta chain was sequenced during a study of blood T cells in healthy people across ages. This clonotype came up a few times. The authors ran a second PCR of 7 to 11 cycles using a sample-barcoded 5' primer and a J-beta primer mix. TCRdb fed the 5' RACE reads into MiXCR, producing one record per CDR3 protein. The sample has under 800,000 distinct CDR3 sequences, over 20% seen once. The CDR3 is made up of 14 amino acids. With 0 bases removed from V and 7 bases from J, the gap between germline ends came to 15 bases. Germline loops: CDR1 SQVTM, CDR2 ANQGSEA. Material: blood. This chain uses TRBV29-1 with TRBJ1-2, with D unresolved. This TCR was sampled from a man between 70 and 80 years old in good health. CDR3 protein: CSVEDLLAAGGYTF. DNA for the CDR3: TGCAGCGTTGAAGATCTCCTTGCAGCAGGTGGCTACACCTTC. Full variable domain (rest looked up from reference TRBV29-1 and TRBJ1-2): SAVISQKPSRDICQRGTSLTIQCQVDSQVTMMFWYRQQPGQSLTLIATANQGSEATYESGFVIDKFPISRPNLTFSTLTVSNMSPEDSSIYLCSVEDLLAAGGYTFGSGTRLTVV.